The 20 T cell receptor beta chains reported below all come from one sample, sequenced in a study of graft-versus-host responses after intestinal transplantation. Their target antigens are unknown. Using immunoSEQ multiplex PCR, the repertoire was profiled, and TCRdb retains in-frame clones only, with some absent. Of about 130,000 clones in the sample, approximately 91% are singletons; the top ten hold 0.15% to 0.2%. The material was unstimulated CD4+ T cells sorted from spleen or lymph node cells, obtained before intestinal transplant. The receptor source for this set is a human donor who received an intestinal transplant.

The rearrangement links TRBV6-6 to TRBJ1-5; no clear D gene. With 6 bases removed from V and 3 bases from J, the gap between germline ends came to 9 bases. Germline assignment: CDR1 MNHNY and CDR2 SVGAGI (reference sequence). The CDR3 is 13 residues long. CDR3 DNA: TGTGCCAGCAGCCAGAGTGTCAATCAGCCCCAGCATTTT. Translation gives CASSQSVNQPQHF.

The rearrangement uses TRBV7-3 and TRBJ1-1; D gene unclear. Trimming removed 2 bases at V and 0 bases at J, with 7 bases between. The CDR3 runs 14 residues. The germline V gene encodes CDR1 SGHTA and CDR2 FQGTGA. The CDR3 DNA sequence: TGTGCCAGCAGCTTAGACGCTCTGAACACTGAAGCTTTCTTT. Amino acids: CASSLDALNTEAFF. Looking up the rest from reference TRBV7-3 and TRBJ1-1 gives the full variable domain: GAGVSQTPSNKVTEKGKYVELRCDPISGHTALYWYRQSLGQGPEFLIYFQGTGAADDSGLPNDRFFAVRPEGSVSTLKIQRTERGDSAVYLCASSLDALNTEAFFGQGTRLTVV.

The gene calls are TRBV10-2 and TRBJ2-2, with D unclear. Germline CDR1 reads WSHSY; CDR2 reads SAAADI. The CDR3 covers 12 residues. The ends were cut back, 4 bases at V and 6 bases at J, with 6 bases in the middle. The CDR3 protein is CASSGVSGELFF. The CDR3 bases are TGCGCCAGCAGTGGTGTGTCCGGGGAGCTGTTTTTT.

V and J are TRBV11-1 and TRBJ2-3, with 10 bases identical to TRBD2. The trim removed 5 bases at V and 6 bases at J, leaving 8 bases unmatched. The CDR3 is made up of 15 amino acids. Germline values: CDR1 SGHAT, CDR2 FQDESV (reference sequence). CDR3 nucleotides: TGTGCCAGCAGCAAATGGACTAGCGGCGGGGATACGCAGTATTTT. Translation gives CASSKWTSGGDTQYF.

This sequence joins TRBV4-2 and TRBJ2-5; 8 bases map to TRBD1. CDR3 length equals 15 residues. Trimming at V came to 4 bases and at J to 1 base, leaving 5 bases not matched to a gene. CDR1 is LGHNA and CDR2 is YNFKEQ in the germline V gene. The CDR3 loop reads CASSLTTGAQETQYF. Written as DNA, the CDR3 is TGTGCCAGCAGCCTTACGACAGGGGCCCAAGAGACCCAGTACTTC.

Concerning this clone itself: One junction end disagrees with the germline gene, perhaps due to a read error. In DNA, the CDR3 is TGTGCCAGCAGCTTAAGCGGGGCCCAAGAGGCCCAGTACTTC. Amino acids: CASSLSGAQEAQYF. The V call is TRBV11-3, the J call TRBJ2-5; 7 bases agree with TRBD2. CDR1 and CDR2 (germline): SGHNT, YENEEA. The length of the CDR3 is 14 residues.

The chain carries TRBV5-6 and TRBJ1-5; D is uncertain. CDR3 length: 14 residues. Germline CDR1 SGHDT, CDR2 YYEEEE. Trimming cost V 3 bases and J 0 bases, with 7 bases left between them. The CDR3 DNA reads as TGTGCCAGCAGCTATTATCGTAGCAATCAGCCCCAGCATTTT. Its protein is CASSYYRSNQPQHF.

The chain links TRBV5-1 to TRBJ1-4; 7 bases agree with TRBD1. The V gene's germline CDR1 is SGHRS and CDR2 YFSETQ. This CDR3 is built from 15 residues. V shed 4 bases, J shed 1 base, and the junction held 4 bases outside the gene matches. The CDR3 sequence is CASSRGDRTNEKLFF. The CDR3 DNA is TGCGCCAGCAGCCGGGGGGACAGAACTAATGAAAAACTGTTTTTT.

The J gene is TRBJ2-7, the V gene TRBV27; TRBD1 agrees at 7 bases. In germline, CDR1 is MNHEY, CDR2 SMNVEV (reference sequence). This CDR3 region has 18 residues. Unmatched junction bases numbered 17, after V lost 5 bases and J lost 1 base. DNA of the CDR3: TGTGCCAGCAGTCCCCACGGACAGGCTAGACTGAATTCCTACGAGCAGTACTTC. Its protein product is CASSPHGQARLNSYEQYF.

The chain carries TRBV20-1 and TRBJ2-1; D gene ambiguous. The CDR3 contains 11 residues. The germline V gene has CDR1 DFQATT and CDR2 SNEGSKA (reference sequence). V was clipped by 1 base and J by 6 bases, with 4 bases between them. The CDR3 sequence is CSARGSNEQFF. The CDR3 DNA reads TGCAGTGCTAGAGGGTCCAATGAGCAGTTCTTC.

CDR3 protein: CASSSGQGQKLFF. The CDR3, as DNA: TGTGCCAGCAGTTCGGGACAGGGCCAAAAACTGTTTTTT. J is TRBJ1-4 and V is TRBV6-6; 9 bases align to TRBD1. Per germline, CDR1 MNHNY and CDR2 SVGAGI (reference sequence). Trimming removed 4 bases from V and 9 bases from J; junction bases left unmatched: 3. The CDR3 runs 13 residues.

Notes on this clone: The sample has other DNA sequences that encode this CDR3 too. The V call is TRBV11-3, the J call TRBJ2-2; possible D gene TRBD2, 7 bases. V lost 2 bases, J lost 0 bases, and 10 bases lay in between. The CDR3 covers 16 residues. Germline CDR1 SGHNT, CDR2 YENEEA. The CDR3 bases are TGTGCCAGCAGCTTAAGGGGGGGGGCGAACACCGGGGAGCTGTTTTTT. Translation gives CASSLRGGANTGELFF.

In its sample, this clone was seen once. The chain is built from TRBV19 and TRBJ1-3; the match to TRBD1 covers 7 bases. Trimming at V came to 2 bases and at J to 3 bases, leaving 4 bases not matched to a gene. The CDR3 spans 15 residues. Looked up from germline, CDR1 is LNHDA and CDR2 is SQIVND (reference sequence). Written as DNA, the CDR3 is TGTGCCAGTAGTATACGAGGGGGCTTTGGAAACACCATATATTTT. Translation: CASSIRGGFGNTIYF.

The chain uses TRBV5-4 and TRBJ2-1; 7 positions agree with TRBD1. Germline V gene sequence: CDR1 SGHNT, CDR2 YYREEE (reference sequence). J lost 6 bases, V lost 4 bases, and 13 bases had no gene match. The CDR3 spans 16 residues. The CDR3 nucleotides read TGTGCCAGCAGCCGGCGGGCACAGGGGCTGGTCAATGAGCAGTTCTTC. Protein product: CASSRRAQGLVNEQFF.

This chain links TRBV15 with TRBJ1-2; perhaps TRBD1 as D (5 bases). The CDR3 has 15 residues. Germline loops: CDR1 LNHNV, CDR2 YYDKDF (reference sequence). The V and J ends lost 2 bases and 6 bases respectively, with 16 bases between them. The CDR3 sequence is CATSRLIGDGNGYTF. The CDR3 nucleotides read TGTGCCACCAGCAGATTGATCGGGGACGGCAATGGCTACACCTTC.

The rearrangement links TRBV7-2 to TRBJ1-2; maybe TRBD1 (5 bases). V dropped 6 bases and J dropped 6 bases, with 17 bases sitting between them. The CDR3 is 14 amino acids. Germline CDR1 and CDR2: SGHTA and FQGNSA. For the CDR3, the DNA is TGTGCCAGCAGTCAACCTGGCCGGGGCGATGGCTACACCTTC. Translating it yields CASSQPGRGDGYTF. The full variable domain, in which reference TRBV7-2 and TRBJ1-2 provide the parts outside the CDR3, is GAGVSQSPSNKVTEKGKDVELRCDPISGHTALYWYRQSLGQGLEFLIYFQGNSAPDKSGLPSDRFSAERTGGSVSTLTIQRTQQEDSAVYLCASSQPGRGDGYTFGSGTRLTVV.

This clone is a singleton in its sample. The chain carries TRBV6-1 and TRBJ2-5; 10 bases line up with TRBD1. The CDR3 is 14 amino acids. V gave up 6 bases and J gave up 11 bases; unmatched junction bases: 12. The V gene's germline CDR1 is MNHNS and CDR2 SASEGT. This CDR3 is CASSPMGQGIIQYF. For the CDR3, the DNA is TGTGCCAGCAGCCCCATGGGACAGGGGATTATTCAGTACTTC.

V usage is TRBV29-1 and J usage is TRBJ2-7, with TRBD1 as a possible D gene (7 bases). The ends were cut back, 4 bases at V and 2 bases at J, with 18 bases in the middle. The CDR3 sequence is 15 residues long. CDR1 is SQVTM and CDR2 is ANQGSEA in the germline V gene. In DNA, the CDR3 is TGCAGCGTTGGGGGCCAGGGGGGAAATACCTACGAGCAGTACTTC. Translation gives CSVGGQGGNTYEQYF.

This clone has more than one count but fewer than ten. The chain combines TRBV5-6 with TRBJ2-1; 7 bases agree with TRBD2. The germline V gene encodes CDR1 SGHDT and CDR2 YYEEEE. Trimming removed 7 bases from V and 2 bases from J; junction bases left unmatched: 9. The CDR3 sequence is 15 residues long. The chain's CDR3 is CASFGGLPPYNEQFF. CDR3 nucleotides: TGTGCCAGCTTTGGGGGACTACCTCCCTACAATGAGCAGTTCTTC.

The rearrangement links TRBV30 to TRBJ2-7, with TRBD2 identical over 8 bases. Looked up from germline, CDR1 is GTSNPN and CDR2 is SVGIG (reference sequence). V was clipped by 0 bases and J by 6 bases; unmatched bases: 7. This CDR3 comprises 14 residues. CDR3 protein: CAWSVLAVLGEQYF. The CDR3 DNA sequence: TGTGCCTGGAGTGTACTAGCGGTCCTCGGCGAGCAGTACTTC.